Described below is a single T cell receptor (beta chain) sequence and its context. The data belong to a study of CD8 T cells in Susac syndrome. V was clipped by 3 bases and J by 0 bases, with 8 bases between them. Per the germline V gene, CDR1 is KGHSH and CDR2 is LQKENI. The CDR3 has 15 residues. All included Susac syndrome patients satisfied recently defined diagnostic criteria for definite or probable disease. While CD8+ and CD4+ T cells were isolated negatively, TEMRA cells were enriched by FACS. With random hexamers, 0.5 to 1 ug RNA was reverse transcribed. Amplification of TCR beta CDR3 across 54 Vbeta and 13 Jbeta was performed with immunoSEQ multiplex PCR. Each CDR3 protein gets one entry after TCRdb re-called the immunoSEQ multiplex PCR reads with MiXCR. The sample comprises a few hundred thousand distinct CDR3 sequences, about 95% of which are singletons, and 0.15% to 0.2% rests with the top ten.

The origin of this receptor is a human donor with Susac syndrome. Sequenced input: CD4+ T cells from PBMCs. The chain combines TRBV18 with TRBJ1-4; perhaps TRBD1 as D (5 bases). CDR3 DNA sequence: TGTGCCAGCTCACCGGAGACAGCAACTAATGAAAAACTGTTTTTT. It translates to CASSPETATNEKLFF.